This T cell receptor (beta chain) appears in the sequencing data of a study of human thymus T cells. Trimming took off 6 bases at V and 8 bases at J, with 10 bases between the two ends. The germline gives CDR1 LNHDA, CDR2 SQIVND (reference sequence). This CDR3 comprises 12 residues. During surgery, about 0.45-1 mL peripheral blood was drawn from four of eight donors. Genomic DNA was extracted from every available blood leukocyte. TCRdb keeps only in-frame clones here, not all; method: immunoSEQ multiplex PCR. The repertoire holds 45,000 to 50,000 clones, with 95% as singletons. The chain has TRBV19 and TRBJ2-2; D not resolved. The clonotype was recovered from a girl under two years old with a congenital heart defect but otherwise immunologically healthy. Material: blood. CDR3 sequence (DNA): TGTGCCAGTAGGATACTTGCGGGGGAGCTGTTTTTT. Translated: CASRILAGELFF.